This T cell receptor (beta chain) was obtained from a study of CD8+ T cells in alopecia areata. Study-level information: Oral tofacitinib, 5 to 10 mg twice daily, was given in an open-label trial.

Treatment here: oral pan-JAK inhibitor, 5-10 mg twice daily. The CDR3 consists of 13 residues. CDR1 and CDR2 (germline): SGHRS, YFSETQ. Trimming took off 5 bases at V and 6 bases at J, with 12 bases between the two ends. As the sequencing template, cDNA was produced by extracting RNA and reverse transcribing it. Generated by immunoSEQ multiplex PCR, the TCRdb table keeps only in-frame clones and is missing some. Counted here are around 160,000 clones, about 60% occurring once; the ten biggest clones make up about 14%. The chain carries TRBV5-1 and TRBJ2-1, with D possibly matching TRBD1 (5 bases). The specimen was CD4+ T cells sorted from blood, collected at week 24, from a patient treated with tofacitinib. This receptor was taken from a human donor with alopecia areata. CDR3 region: CASSFTQGNEQFF. The CDR3 nucleotides are TGCGCCAGCAGTTTTACCCAGGGCAATGAGCAGTTCTTC.